These T cell receptor beta chains were read from a single sample in a study of tumor-infiltrating lymphocytes in primary liver carcinoma. Each CDR3 protein is one row after TCRdb ran MiXCR on the multiplex PCR reads. Of about 310,000 distinct CDR3 sequences listed, roughly two thirds are singletons. Sequenced material: peripheral blood. These receptor sequences come from a man aged 40-50 years with primary liver carcinoma and hepatitis B virus infection. The CDR3 runs from the conserved cysteine through the conserved F or W. Fields, in order: D gene, V gene, clone size, J gene, CDR3 protein, CDR3 DNA. The D gene is left open where the match is weak. Some rows mark clone size as missing; the rest say once, few, many or name a class of expanded clone.

D: TRBD1; V: TRBV6-6; size: -; J: TRBJ2-3; CDR3: CASSSPDRTLRLDTQYF; DNA: TGTGCCAGCAGTTCTCCGGACAGGACGCTTCGGTTGGATACGCAGTATTTT
D: -; V: TRBV4-3; size: -; J: TRBJ1-5; CDR3: CASSQHRSFNQPQHF; DNA: TGCGCCAGCAGTCAACACCGGAGCTTCAATCAGCCCCAGCATTTT
D: -; V: TRBV5-1; size: few; J: TRBJ2-2; CDR3: CASSLDAGSGELFF; DNA: TGCGCCAGCAGCTTGGATGCGGGATCCGGGGAGCTGTTTTTT
D: TRBD1; V: TRBV28; size: few; J: TRBJ2-2; CDR3: CASSSPRGPSGELFF; DNA: TGTGCCAGCAGTTCCCCCAGGGGGCCGTCAGGGGAGCTGTTTTTT
D: -; V: TRBV7-9; size: -; J: TRBJ2-2; CDR3: CASMTSANTGELFF; DNA: TGTGCCAGCATGACATCCGCGAACACCGGGGAGTTGTTTTTT
D: TRBD2; V: TRBV11-2; size: -; J: TRBJ2-1; CDR3: CAGSPRGGDYNEHFF; DNA: TGTGCCGGCAGCCCGCGAGGTGGGGACTACAATGAGCACTTCTTC
D: -; V: TRBV6-5; size: -; J: TRBJ2-1; CDR3: CASSYSIGGGYNEQFF; DNA: TGTGCCAGCAGTTACTCTATTGGGGGAGGTTACAATGAGCAGTTCTTC
D: -; V: TRBV5-6; size: -; J: TRBJ1-2; CDR3: CASSRDTLNYGYTF; DNA: TGTGCCAGCAGCCGTGACACCCTCAACTATGGCTACACCTTC
D: -; V: TRBV6-5; size: -; J: TRBJ2-7; CDR3: CDSSYSPQSGYEQYF; DNA: TGTGACAGCAGTTACTCGCCCCAGAGTGGCTACGAGCAGTACTTC
D: -; V: TRBV4-3; size: many; J: TRBJ2-4; CDR3: CASSRAYPQNIQYF; DNA: TGCGCCAGCAGCCGTGCGTATCCCCAAAACATTCAGTACTTC
D: TRBD2; V: TRBV11-2; size: many; J: TRBJ2-1; CDR3: CASSLNAGGNEQFF; DNA: TGTGCCAGCAGCCTAAATGCGGGAGGCAATGAGCAGTTCTTC
D: TRBD2; V: TRBV4-1; size: -; J: TRBJ2-1; CDR3: CASSQVNPAGGWNEQFF; DNA: TGCGCCAGCAGCCAGGTTAACCCAGCGGGAGGATGGAATGAGCAGTTCTTC
D: TRBD2; V: TRBV5-4; size: -; J: TRBJ2-7; CDR3: CASSLVLAGGSYEQYF; DNA: TGTGCCAGCAGCTTGGTTCTAGCGGGAGGGTCCTACGAGCAGTACTTC
D: -; V: TRBV6-1; size: -; J: TRBJ2-7; CDR3: CASSEDRVSPYEHYF; DNA: TGTGCCAGCAGTGAAGACAGGGTGAGTCCCTACGAGCATTACTTC
D: TRBD2; V: TRBV6-2/TRBV6-3; size: many; J: TRBJ2-3; CDR3: CASSYLGLGGEDTQYF; DNA: TGTGCCAGCAGTTACCTCGGGCTCGGGGGGGAAGATACGCAGTATTTT
D: -; V: TRBV4-2; size: -; J: TRBJ1-2; CDR3: CASSQDLGFNYGCTF; DNA: TGTGCCAGCAGCCAAGATTTAGGGTTCAACTATGGTTGCACCTTC
D: -; V: TRBV7-9; size: -; J: TRBJ1-5; CDR3: CASGRGTYQPQHF; DNA: TGTGCCAGCGGCCGGGGCACCTATCAGCCCCAGCATTTT
D: -; V: TRBV6-1; size: few; J: TRBJ2-1; CDR3: CASSEYGLSSYNEQFF; DNA: TGTGCCAGCAGTGAATACGGGCTCAGCTCCTACAATGAGCAGTTCTTC
D: -; V: TRBV4-1; size: many; J: TRBJ2-3; CDR3: CASSQDQPARVVYF; DNA: TGCGCCAGCAGCCAAGACCAGCCCGCCAGGGTAGTGTATTTT
D: -; V: TRBV11-2; size: -; J: TRBJ2-1; CDR3: CASSLDGIGRNEQFF; DNA: TGTGCCAGCAGCTTAGATGGTATTGGGAGAAATGAACAGTTCTTC
D: -; V: TRBV11-3; size: -; J: TRBJ1-1; CDR3: CACPPGAGAGYTEAFF; DNA: TGTGCCTGCCCTCCGGGAGCAGGCGCCGGATACACTGAAGCTTTCTTT
D: TRBD1; V: TRBV6-5; size: -; J: TRBJ1-4; CDR3: CASSFSPGTGFSTNEKLFF; DNA: TGTGCCAGCAGTTTCTCTCCCGGGACAGGATTCTCAACTAATGAAAAACTGTTTTTT
D: -; V: TRBV4-3; size: -; J: TRBJ2-7; CDR3: CASSPKDSIYEQYF; DNA: TGCGCCAGCAGCCCCAAGGACAGCATCTACGAGCAATACTTC
D: TRBD1; V: TRBV5-5; size: few; J: TRBJ2-2; CDR3: CASSGTGGAYTGELFF; DNA: TGTGCCAGCAGCGGTACAGGGGGCGCGTACACCGGGGAGCTGTTTTTT
D: -; V: TRBV4-1; size: -; J: TRBJ2-7; CDR3: CASSQDTALYYEHYF; DNA: TGCGCCAGCAGCCAGGATACCGCGCTATACTACGAGCACTACTTC
D: -; V: TRBV29-1; size: -; J: TRBJ2-2; CDR3: CSVKGGPAGNTGEPFF; DNA: TGCAGCGTCAAAGGGGGGCCAGCGGGAAACACAGGGGAGCCGTTTTTT
D: TRBD1; V: TRBV30; size: -; J: TRBJ2-1; CDR3: CAWSWTGSLEQFF; DNA: TGTGCCTGGAGTTGGACAGGGTCCTTGGAGCAGTTCTTC
D: TRBD1; V: TRBV30; size: -; J: TRBJ2-7; CDR3: CAWSEPGQSPHEQYF; DNA: TGTGCCTGGAGTGAACCGGGACAGAGTCCCCACGAGCAGTACTTC
D: -; V: TRBV6-5; size: -; J: TRBJ2-7; CDR3: CASSYGGYDQYF; DNA: TGTGCCAGCAGTTACGGCGGTTACGATCAGTACTTC
D: TRBD1; V: TRBV5-5; size: many; J: TRBJ2-7; CDR3: CASSPSPGTAYEQYF; DNA: TGTGCCAGCAGCCCGTCCCCCGGGACAGCGTACGAGCAGTACTTC
D: -; V: TRBV7-8; size: few; J: TRBJ2-1; CDR3: CASSLGRAPSSYNEQFF; DNA: TGTGCCAGCAGCTTAGGAAGGGCGCCGAGCTCCTACAATGAGCAGTTCTTC
D: -; V: TRBV18; size: few; J: TRBJ2-7; CDR3: CASSPWRSGEQYF; DNA: TGTGCCAGCTCACCCTGGAGGTCTGGGGAGCAGTACTTC
D: -; V: TRBV29-1; size: many; J: TRBJ2-7; CDR3: CSVAGAREQYF; DNA: TGCAGCGTTGCGGGCGCCCGCGAGCAGTACTTC
D: -; V: TRBV5-5; size: -; J: TRBJ2-3; CDR3: CASSYSGLNTDTQYF; DNA: TGTGCCAGCAGCTACTCGGGACTCAACACAGATACGCAGTATTTT
D: TRBD1; V: TRBV14; size: -; J: TRBJ1-6; CDR3: CTSSHRQGQNSPLHF; DNA: TGTACCAGTAGCCACAGACAGGGGCAGAATTCACCCCTCCACTTT
D: -; V: TRBV4-3; size: many; J: TRBJ2-7; CDR3: CASSQGGFGEQYF; DNA: TGCGCCAGCAGCCAAGGAGGGTTCGGCGAGCAGTACTTC
D: -; V: TRBV7-9; size: -; J: TRBJ1-5; CDR3: CARSRGDQPQHF; DNA: TGTGCCAGAAGCCGGGGGGATCAGCCCCAGCATTTT
D: TRBD1; V: TRBV6-2/TRBV6-3; size: -; J: TRBJ2-7; CDR3: CPSRDNRGIYEQYF; DNA: TGTCCCAGCAGGGACAACAGGGGGATCTACGAGCAGTACTTC
D: -; V: TRBV5-1; size: -; J: TRBJ2-5; CDR3: CASSLSLGVGETQYF; DNA: TGCGCCAGCAGCCTGTCGCTAGGGGTCGGGGAGACCCAGTACTTC
D: -; V: TRBV5-6; size: -; J: TRBJ2-5; CDR3: CASGRGRQTQYF; DNA: TGTGCCAGTGGACGGGGGAGGCAGACCCAGTACTTC
D: TRBD1; V: TRBV4-3; size: many; J: TRBJ2-5; CDR3: CASSQLTGSGETQYF; DNA: TGCGCCAGCAGCCAATTGACAGGGTCGGGGGAGACCCAGTACTTC
D: TRBD2; V: TRBV19; size: -; J: TRBJ2-7; CDR3: CAGSISSGRYEQYF; DNA: TGTGCCGGTAGTATCTCTAGCGGGAGGTACGAGCAGTACTTC
D: -; V: TRBV4-2; size: -; J: TRBJ1-1; CDR3: CTSSQAGTQDTEAFF; DNA: TGTACCAGCAGCCAAGCGGGGACACAGGACACTGAAGCTTTCTTT
D: -; V: TRBV30; size: -; J: TRBJ2-7; CDR3: CAWSPRTEGEQYF; DNA: TGTGCCTGGAGTCCCCGAACGGAAGGCGAGCAGTACTTC
D: -; V: TRBV11-1; size: -; J: TRBJ2-1; CDR3: CANSDYSSSYNEQFF; DNA: TGTGCCAACAGCGACTATAGCTCATCCTACAATGAGCAATTCTTC
D: -; V: TRBV30; size: few; J: TRBJ1-1; CDR3: CARNKMGATEAFF; DNA: TGTGCCCGGAACAAGATGGGGGCCACTGAAGCTTTCTTT
D: TRBD1; V: TRBV10-3; size: many; J: TRBJ2-7; CDR3: CAISESAVQGEQYF; DNA: TGTGCCATCAGTGAGTCGGCAGTACAGGGGGAGCAGTACTTC
D: -; V: TRBV11-1; size: -; J: TRBJ2-1; CDR3: CASSDSNSSYDEQSF; DNA: TGTGCCAGCAGCGACTCTAACTCATCCTACGATGAGCAGTCCTTC
D: -; V: TRBV29-1; size: many; J: TRBJ1-3; CDR3: CSGSMGNTIYF; DNA: TGCAGCGGCTCCATGGGAAACACCATATATTTT
D: -; V: TRBV28; size: few; J: TRBJ2-3; CDR3: CASSLVSTDTQYF; DNA: TGTGCCAGCAGTTTGGTGAGCACAGATACGCAGTATTTT
D: -; V: TRBV6-6; size: -; J: TRBJ1-1; CDR3: CASGDSGTNIEAFF; DNA: TGTGCCAGCGGGGACTCTGGAACGAACATTGAAGCTTTCTTT
D: TRBD2; V: TRBV7-3; size: -; J: TRBJ2-1; CDR3: CASSLTGASGYNEQFF; DNA: TGTGCCAGCAGCTTGACTGGTGCTAGCGGCTACAATGAGCAGTTCTTC
D: -; V: TRBV5-1; size: few; J: TRBJ2-1; CDR3: CASSLDRGDEQFF; DNA: TGCGCCAGCAGCTTGGATAGGGGGGATGAGCAGTTCTTC
D: -; V: TRBV11-2; size: -; J: TRBJ2-7; CDR3: CASSLDRLVGEHYF; DNA: TGTGCCAGCAGCTTAGATCGCCTGGTTGGCGAGCATTACTTC
D: TRBD1; V: TRBV5-6; size: few; J: TRBJ1-1; CDR3: CASSLRQGAGMNTEAFF; DNA: TGTGCCAGCAGCCTTCGACAGGGGGCTGGCATGAACACTGAAGCTTTCTTT